This TCR beta chain originates from a study of T cell changes during pregnancy in multiple sclerosis. Germline CDR1 LNHDA, CDR2 SQIVND (reference sequence). The V gene lost 5 bases and the J gene lost 3 bases, with 17 bases spanning the gap. This CDR3 comprises 16 residues. TCRdb's table, derived via immunoSEQ multiplex PCR, lists solely in-frame clones and lacks some. The top ten clones hold 0.65% to 0.9% of a sample with tens of thousands of clones, approximately 92% of them seen once. The sequence was collected from a female donor with multiple sclerosis, enrolled in a pregnancy study. Specimen: peripheral blood, collected in the first trimester of pregnancy. This chain uses TRBV19 with TRBJ2-1; tentative D call: TRBD1 (6 bases). For the CDR3, the DNA is TGTGCCAGTAGTTACTCGGGGCCAGGGGACTACAATGAGCAGTTCTTC. It yields the protein CASSYSGPGDYNEQFF.